This T cell receptor beta chain stems from a study of cytomegalovirus exposure and HLA in healthy donors. Whole-study context: Early released data comprised 80 million to 100 million unique TCRs from HLA-typed donors. Broader study findings: HLA allele associations emerged for around 15,000 TCR beta sequences in a later analysis, at 0.05 false discovery rate.

There are 14 residues in the CDR3. V was shortened by 0 bases and J by 7 bases, with 13 bases between the two germline ends. Per the germline V gene, CDR1 is SGHDT and CDR2 is YYEEEE. With respect to this clone: The antigen is not known.

Use of 60 Vbeta and 13 Jbeta primers characterized the PCR. The assay was immunoSEQ multiplex PCR, and TCRdb's table has in-frame clones only and misses some. The sample holds about 140,000 clones; roughly 65% are singletons and the top ten take approximately 1.8%. The V gene is TRBV5-6, the J gene TRBJ1-2; D is ambiguous. This receptor was identified in a woman in her 30s in good health and CMV-seronegative. The source material was PBMCs. CDR3 amino acids: CASSLASGLSGYTF. Written as DNA, the CDR3 is TGTGCCAGCAGCTTGGCGTCAGGCCTTTCTGGCTACACCTTC.